These 12 T cell receptor beta chains share one sample of origin, sequenced in a study of blood T cell repertoires in COVID-19. Libraries were prepared by immunoSEQ multiplex PCR; TCRdb keeps only in-frame clonotypes and omits some of them. Altogether about 200,000 clones are present, approximately 81% being singletons, with the ten largest covering approximately 8%. Sequencing input: peripheral blood. The receptors shown here come from a woman of 80 years or more with acute or convalescent COVID-19.

The V and J genes are TRBV5-1 and TRBJ2-1; the D gene is possibly TRBD1 (6 bases). This CDR3 is built from 17 residues. With 7 bases removed from V and 4 bases from J, the gap between germline ends came to 24 bases. Per the germline V gene, CDR1 is SGHRS and CDR2 is YFSETQ. The CDR3 DNA is TGCGCCAGCGGGAGTGGGACACCTTCTAGCTTATACAATGAGCAGTTCTTC. This translates into CASGSGTPSSLYNEQFF.

Details on this clone: The junction departs from germline at one end; a sequencing error may be responsible. CDR3 bases: TGTGCCAGCAGCTTAGATCGGTCGGACAGGTCATCCTCCTTC. Protein sequence: CASSLDRSDRSSSF. The rearrangement joins TRBV11-2 to TRBJ1-2; 7 bases align to TRBD1. CDR3 size: 14 residues. Germline-derived CDR1 and CDR2 are SGHAT and FQNNGV.

The J gene is TRBJ2-5, the V gene TRBV24-1; D is possibly TRBD2 (6 bases). V shed 6 bases and J shed 5 bases, with 9 bases lying between them. The CDR3 is 12 amino acids. CDR1 KGHDR and CDR2 SFDVKD come from the germline V gene. Here the CDR3 reads CATSLGSETQYF. As DNA, the CDR3 is TGTGCCACCAGTCTCGGGAGTGAGACCCAGTACTTC.

The chain uses TRBV29-1 and TRBJ1-5, with D tentatively TRBD1 (5 bases). The germline gives CDR1 SQVTM, CDR2 ANQGSEA. The CDR3 length is 11 residues. Trimming stripped 6 bases from V and 4 bases from J, with 7 bases between. CDR3 sequence reads: CSVGGNQPQHF. CDR3 bases: TGCAGCGTGGGGGGGAATCAGCCCCAGCATTTT.

The V call is TRBV27, the J call TRBJ1-3, with TRBD1 as a possible D gene (6 bases). Trimming removed 2 bases from V and 4 bases from J, with 9 bases in between. CDR1 is MNHEY and CDR2 is SMNVEV in the germline V gene (reference sequence). The CDR3 consists of 14 residues. CDR3 nucleotides: TGTGCCAGCAGTTTAGACAGGTCCGGAAACACCATATATTTT. Its protein is CASSLDRSGNTIYF.

The rearrangement links TRBV19 to TRBJ1-1, with TRBD1 identical over 8 bases. The CDR3 has 15 amino acids. With 1 base clipped from V and 3 bases from J, the junction kept 4 bases outside the gene matches. The germline V gene encodes CDR1 LNHDA and CDR2 SQIVND (reference sequence). The CDR3 nucleotides read TGTGCCAGTAGTATAGGGACAGGGTCGGACACTGAAGCTTTCTTT. It yields the protein CASSIGTGSDTEAFF.

In its sample, this clone was seen once. The V call is TRBV11-2, the J call TRBJ2-7; 8 bases are a match to TRBD2. V gave up 6 bases and J gave up 0 bases; unmatched junction bases: 4. CDR1 is SGHAT, CDR2 FQNNGV, per germline. The length of the CDR3 is 14 residues. The CDR3 loop is CASRFSGVSYEQYF. In DNA, the CDR3 is TGTGCCAGCAGGTTTAGCGGGGTCTCCTACGAGCAGTACTTC. Based on the CDR3 plus reference TRBV11-2 and TRBJ2-7, the full variable domain is EAGVAQSPRYKIIEKRQSVAFWCNPISGHATLYWYQQILGQGPKLLIQFQNNGVVDDSQLPKDRFSAERLKGVDSTLKIQPAKLEDSAVYLCASRFSGVSYEQYFGPGTRLTVT.

This clone was picked up one time. DNA for the CDR3: TGTGCCAGCAGTTTTTTTTGGGACAGCACCTACGAGCAGTACTTC. This translates into CASSFFWDSTYEQYF. The chain combines TRBV28 with TRBJ2-7; 7 bases map to TRBD1. There are 15 residues in the CDR3. Trimming cost V 3 bases and J 2 bases; bases outside gene matches: 7. From germline, CDR1 is MDHEN and CDR2 SYDVKM. Full variable domain (rest looked up from reference TRBV28 and TRBJ2-7): DVKVTQSSRYLVKRTGEKVFLECVQDMDHENMFWYRQDPGLGLRLIYFSYDVKMKEKGDIPEGYSVSREKKERFSLILESASTNQTSMYLCASSFFWDSTYEQYFGPGTRLTVT.

The chain combines TRBV10-2 with TRBJ2-5; 10 nucleotides line up with TRBD2. Germline lookup yields CDR1 WSHSY and CDR2 SAAADI. V gave up 3 bases and J gave up 6 bases; unmatched junction bases: 7. This CDR3 spans 15 amino acids. The chain's CDR3 is CASSDGAGGLKTQYF. In nucleotides, the CDR3 is TGCGCCAGCAGTGACGGAGCGGGAGGGTTAAAGACCCAGTACTTC.

This chain connects TRBV7-9 to TRBJ1-1, with a possible D match to TRBD1 (6 bases). The V gene lost 6 bases and the J gene lost 8 bases, with 22 bases spanning the gap. In germline, CDR1 is SEHNR, CDR2 FQNEAQ (reference sequence). This CDR3 is built from 15 residues. CDR3 coding DNA: TGTGCCAGCAGGTTCCAGCAGGACAGCCTCACCGAAGCTTTCTTT. The encoded protein is CASRFQQDSLTEAFF.

The rearrangement links TRBV27 to TRBJ1-3; D is undetermined. V lost 2 bases, J lost 3 bases, and 11 bases lay in between. The CDR3 totals 15 residues. Looked up from germline, CDR1 is MNHEY and CDR2 is SMNVEV (reference sequence). CDR3 in DNA: TGTGCCAGCAGTTTAGGAGGGTTCGGTGGAAACACCATATATTTT. Protein sequence: CASSLGGFGGNTIYF.

V usage is TRBV12-3 or TRBV12-4 and J usage is TRBJ1-1, with D tentatively TRBD1 (6 bases). This CDR3 has 13 amino acids. Trimming stripped 6 bases from V and 3 bases from J, with 11 bases between. The CDR3 nucleotides read TGTGCCAGCAGCCGACGACAGGACACTGAAGCTTTCTTT. This translates into CASSRRQDTEAFF.